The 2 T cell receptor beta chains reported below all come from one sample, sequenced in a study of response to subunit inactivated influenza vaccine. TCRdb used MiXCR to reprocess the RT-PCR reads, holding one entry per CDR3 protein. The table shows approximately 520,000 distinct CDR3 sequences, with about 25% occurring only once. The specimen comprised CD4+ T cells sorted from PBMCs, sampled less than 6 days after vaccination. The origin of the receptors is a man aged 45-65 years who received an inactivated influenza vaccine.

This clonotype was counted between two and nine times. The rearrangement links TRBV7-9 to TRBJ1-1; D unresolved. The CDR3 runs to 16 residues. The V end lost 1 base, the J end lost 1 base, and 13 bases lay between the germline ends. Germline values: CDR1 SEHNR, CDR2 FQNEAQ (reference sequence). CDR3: CASSLEALRRNTEAFF. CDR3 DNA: TGTGCCAGCAGCTTAGAGGCCCTTCGACGGAACACTGAAGCTTTCTTT. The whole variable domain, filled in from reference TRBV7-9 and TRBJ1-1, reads DTGVSQNPRHKITKRGQNVTFRCDPISEHNRLYWYRQTLGQGPEFLTYFQNEAQLEKSRLLSDRFSAERPKGSFSTLEIQRTEQGDSAMYLCASSLEALRRNTEAFFGQGTRLTVV.

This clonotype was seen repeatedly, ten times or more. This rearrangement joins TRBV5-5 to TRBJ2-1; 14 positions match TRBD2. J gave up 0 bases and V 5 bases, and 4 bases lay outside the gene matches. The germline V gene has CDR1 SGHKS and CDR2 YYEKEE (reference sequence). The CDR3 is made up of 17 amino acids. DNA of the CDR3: TGTGCCAGCAGTTACGGGACTAGCGGGGGCTCCTACAATGAGCAGTTCTTC. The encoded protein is CASSYGTSGGSYNEQFF.